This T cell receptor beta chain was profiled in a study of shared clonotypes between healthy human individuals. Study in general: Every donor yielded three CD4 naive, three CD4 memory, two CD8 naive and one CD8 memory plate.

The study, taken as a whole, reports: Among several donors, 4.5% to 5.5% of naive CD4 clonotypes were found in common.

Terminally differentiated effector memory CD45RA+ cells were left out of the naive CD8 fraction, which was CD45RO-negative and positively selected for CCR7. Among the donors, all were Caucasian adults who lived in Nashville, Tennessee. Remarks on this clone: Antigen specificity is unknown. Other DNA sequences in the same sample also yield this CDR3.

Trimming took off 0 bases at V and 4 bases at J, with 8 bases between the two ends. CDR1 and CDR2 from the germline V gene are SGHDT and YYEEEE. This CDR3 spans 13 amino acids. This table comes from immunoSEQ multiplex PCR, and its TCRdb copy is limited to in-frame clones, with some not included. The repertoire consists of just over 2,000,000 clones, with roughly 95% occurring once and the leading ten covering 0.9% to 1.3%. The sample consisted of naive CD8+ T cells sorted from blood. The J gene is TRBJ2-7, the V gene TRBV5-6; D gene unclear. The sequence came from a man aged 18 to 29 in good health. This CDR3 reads CASSLAPAYEQYF. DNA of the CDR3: TGTGCCAGCAGCTTGGCCCCAGCTTACGAGCAGTACTTC.